This entry lists 11 T cell receptor beta chains sequenced from one sample in a study of resident and recirculating memory T cells in vitiligo. The method was immunoSEQ multiplex PCR; TCRdb's version includes in-frame clones alone and lacks a portion of them. The table has about 76,000 clones, 90% to 95% seen once. Source material: blood. All receptors come from a male donor with vitiligo.

The rearrangement joins TRBV5-5 to TRBJ2-7; D perhaps matches TRBD1 (6 bases). V was clipped by 5 bases and J by 0 bases, with 15 bases between them. Germline V gene data show CDR1 as SGHKS and CDR2 as YYEKEE (reference sequence). The CDR3 consists of 15 residues. The CDR3 region is CASRFDRPSSYEQYF. The CDR3 region has the DNA TGTGCCAGCAGATTTGACAGGCCGAGCTCCTACGAGCAGTACTTC.

The chain combines TRBV15 with TRBJ2-5, with D unclear. The CDR3 contains 13 residues. CDR1 and CDR2 (germline): LNHNV, YYDKDF (reference sequence). V was pared by 1 base and J by 9 bases, with 12 bases between. Written as DNA, the CDR3 is TGTGCCACCAGCAGAGTCCTACAGAAGCCCCAGTACTTC. Translating gives CATSRVLQKPQYF.

The chain couples TRBV5-6 to TRBJ2-5; TRBD1 is a possible D gene (6 bases). The germline gives CDR1 SGHDT, CDR2 YYEEEE. Trimming took off 4 bases at V and 0 bases at J, with 10 bases between the two ends. The CDR3 is 14 residues long. In DNA, the CDR3 is TGTGCCAGCAGCCGGGACACATACCAAGAGACCCAGTACTTC. This translates into CASSRDTYQETQYF.

This clone was observed once. The CDR3 spells CASSLKRKQYF. DNA of the CDR3: TGTGCCAGCAGCTTGAAGCGGAAGCAGTATTTT. The chain recombines TRBV7-2 with TRBJ2-3; a weak D match, TRBD2 (5 bases). This CDR3 comprises 11 residues. V was trimmed by 3 bases and J by 11 bases, leaving 9 bases between them. Germline V gives CDR1 SGHTA, CDR2 FQGNSA. The full variable domain, rest sourced from reference TRBV7-2 and TRBJ2-3, is GAGVSQSPSNKVTEKGKDVELRCDPISGHTALYWYRQSLGQGLEFLIYFQGNSAPDKSGLPSDRFSAERTGGSVSTLTIQRTQQEDSAVYLCASSLKRKQYFGPGTRLTVL.

The chain recombines TRBV4-1 with TRBJ2-2, with D maybe TRBD1 (7 bases). Germline-derived CDR1 and CDR2 are MGHRA and YSYEKL. The CDR3 covers 16 residues. The V and J ends lost 4 bases and 5 bases respectively, with 17 bases between them. The CDR3 DNA sequence: TGCGCCAGCAGCCCCCCCTCCAGGGGGACTACCGGGGAGCTGTTTTTT. It specifies CASSPPSRGTTGELFF.

The CDR3 sequence: CASSASRSYNEQFF. The CDR3 coding sequence is TGTGCCAGCAGTGCTAGCCGCTCCTACAATGAGCAGTTCTTC. The chain has TRBV25-1 and TRBJ2-1; D might be TRBD2 (5 bases). Germline CDR1 MGHDK, CDR2 SYGVNS. Trimming removed 4 bases from V and 0 bases from J, with 7 bases in between. The CDR3 is 14 residues long.

The chain couples TRBV5-4 to TRBJ2-5, with TRBD2 matching 9 bases. The CDR3 spans 14 residues. J gave up 5 bases and V 0 bases, and 2 bases lay outside the gene matches. Looked up from germline, CDR1 is SGHNT and CDR2 is YYREEE (reference sequence). In DNA, the CDR3 is TGTGCCAGCAGCTTGGCCGCGGGGGGGGAGACCCAGTACTTC. This sequence encodes CASSLAAGGETQYF. The whole variable domain, filled in from reference TRBV5-4 and TRBJ2-5, reads ETGVTQSPTHLIKTRGQQVTLRCSSQSGHNTVSWYQQALGQGPQFIFQYYREEENGRGNFPPRFSGLQFPNYSSELNVNALELDDSALYLCASSLAAGGETQYFGPGTRLLVL.

This clone was found a few times. This chain links TRBV2 with TRBJ2-7; 13 bases map to TRBD2. The CDR3 is made up of 15 amino acids. Germline CDR1 SNHLY, CDR2 FYNNEI. V was pared by 10 bases and J by 6 bases, with 12 bases of the junction left unmatched. The CDR3 region has the DNA TGTGCCAACACACAATGGGGACTAGCGGGATCCGAGCAGTACTTC. It encodes CANTQWGLAGSEQYF.

The chain uses TRBV4-3 and TRBJ2-2; 12 bases fit TRBD2. This CDR3 has 16 residues. V lost 3 bases, J lost 3 bases, and 2 bases stayed unmatched. Germline CDR1 reads LGHNA; CDR2 reads YSLEER. The CDR3, as DNA: TGCGCCAGCAGCCAGGGGACTAGCGGGTACACCGGGGAGCTGTTTTTT. It yields the protein CASSQGTSGYTGELFF.

The chain combines TRBV4-1 with TRBJ2-1; TRBD2 matches 13 bases. Trimming took 1 base from V and 4 from J; bases not matched to a gene: 10. The CDR3 runs 19 residues. CDR1 MGHRA and CDR2 YSYEKL come from the germline V gene. The chain's CDR3 is CASSQVPRTSGRAYNEQFF. The CDR3 coding sequence is TGCGCCAGCAGCCAAGTCCCTCGAACTAGCGGGAGGGCTTACAATGAGCAGTTCTTC.

This sequence joins TRBV27 and TRBJ1-2, with a tentative D call TRBD1 (5 bases). The V gene lost 6 bases and the J gene lost 7 bases, with 9 bases spanning the gap. The CDR3 consists of 11 residues. Germline CDR1 MNHEY, CDR2 SMNVEV (reference sequence). CDR3 sequence: CASSPGSGYTF. CDR3 in DNA: TGTGCCAGCAGCCCAGGGTCTGGCTACACCTTC.